This TCR beta chain was identified in a study of T cells in Graves' hyperthyroidism and ophthalmopathy. It was RNA transcripts that yielded the amplified TCR beta CDR3 regions. The HTBI primer set served for first-round RT-PCR of the TCR CDR3. TCRdb used MiXCR to reprocess the multiplex PCR reads, holding one entry per CDR3 protein. The sample consists of around 60,000 distinct CDR3 sequences, just under 50% of them appearing once. The CDR3 is 15 amino acids. Trimming at V came to 1 base and at J to 5 bases, leaving 2 bases not matched to a gene. Germline CDR1 and CDR2: DFQATT and SNEGSKA (reference sequence). Each ophthalmopathy patient scored at least 3 on the Clinical Activity Score and at least 4 on NOSPECS grade, with duration under 3 months.

V gene TRBV20-1 combines with J gene TRBJ2-5; TRBD2 aligns across 15 bases. The TCR sequence derives from a woman in her twenties or thirties with Graves' ophthalmopathy. The specimen sequenced was blood. The CDR3 sequence: CSARGGTSGRETQYF. Written as DNA, the CDR3 is TGCAGTGCTAGAGGTGGGACTAGCGGGAGGGAGACCCAGTACTTC.